The TCR beta chain described here comes from a study of T cell clones after liver transplantation. Study findings and constraints: In a couple of subjects, few donor cells limited the measurable donor-reactive repertoire.

The method was immunoSEQ multiplex PCR; TCRdb's version includes in-frame clones alone and lacks a portion of them. The sample consists of around 110,000 clones, around nine tenths of them appearing once. A word on this clone: The antigen remains unidentified.

The sample consisted of CD4+ T cells from blood, taken 12 months after liver transplant. This TCR was recovered from a human patient who received a liver transplant. Part of the T cells may come from the graft donor.

This CDR3 reads CASSFDVGGYKKLFF. The CDR3 region has the DNA TGTGCCAGCAGTTTTGATGTTGGGGGCTACAAGAAACTGTTTTTT. V usage is TRBV27 and J usage is TRBJ1-4; TRBD1 might be the D (6 bases). The V end was cut by 3 bases, the J end by 11 bases, with 19 bases between. CDR3 size: 15 residues. Per the germline V gene, CDR1 is MNHEY and CDR2 is SMNVEV (reference sequence).